This entry describes one TCR beta chain. Its antigen is not known. TCRdb reprocessed the 5' RACE reads with MiXCR, giving one entry per CDR3 protein. This table has hundreds of thousands of distinct CDR3 sequences, roughly 9.4% appearing once. Germline CDR1 and CDR2: SQVTM and ANQGSEA. The CDR3 length is 13 residues. The V gene lost 7 bases and the J gene lost 0 bases, with 12 bases spanning the gap. These data are taken from a study of T cells after yellow fever vaccination. Notes on the study in general: The study found a weaker secondary response that peaked faster, day 5 versus 15. Booster samples showed a return of most primary-vaccination clones (almost 97% CD4, about 88% CD8).

The input for sequencing was PBMCs, taken on the day of the first yellow fever vaccination. V usage is TRBV29-1 and J usage is TRBJ1-1; D unresolved. The receptor was isolated from a man aged 18-30 years who received the YFV17D yellow fever vaccine. The CDR3 here is CSAVPGMNTEAFF. The DNA for the CDR3 is TGCAGCGCAGTCCCCGGTATGAACACTGAAGCTTTCTTT.